The clone carrying this T cell receptor (beta chain) appeared a few times. Its antigen remains unidentified. This specimen comes from a study of response to subunit inactivated influenza vaccine. TCRdb independently ran MiXCR on the RT-PCR reads; one entry per CDR3 protein. The sample consists of around 520,000 distinct CDR3 sequences, 25% of them appearing once. Germline V gene lookup returns CDR1 LGHNA and CDR2 YSLEER. V lost 1 base and J lost 8, with 11 bases in between. This CDR3 contains 14 residues. General study results and limits: Each seasonal flu vaccination may recruit only limited new T cells, authors suggested.

V is TRBV4-3 and J is TRBJ1-4; the D is unclear. The origin of this receptor is a man aged 50-59 years who received an inactivated influenza vaccine. The specimen comprised CD4+ T cells sorted from PBMCs, sampled about 5 days after vaccination. CDR3 bases: TGCGCCAGCAGCCAAGTCACCGGAGGGGAAAAACTGTTTTTT. Protein: CASSQVTGGEKLFF.